A single sample gave rise to the 21 T cell receptor beta chains below, sequenced in a study of blood T cells in healthy people across ages (dated by TCRdb to between 2014 and 2017). Library method: 5' RACE. The sequencing machine was an Illumina HiSeq 2500. A second PCR of roughly 6 to 12 cycles was performed with a sample-barcoded 5' primer and a J-beta primer mix. Through fastp at Q25 and MiXCR, TCRdb rebuilt clones from the public reads, retaining in-frame beta chains. Identical CDR3 proteins give one entry, which carries the most common genes and DNA. The sample profile shows some 930,000 distinct CDR3 sequences; under 35% of them were found once. In total, the top ten clones hold roughly 10% of the sample. This sample was shared with a second study, whose subject was T cells of mothers and their children.

The sequenced sample consisted of blood. These receptors all stem from a woman aged 40 to 50 in good health.

The V and J genes are TRBV28 and TRBJ1-1; a weak D match, TRBD1 (6 bases). The CDR3 extends over 16 amino acids. CDR1 and CDR2 from the germline V gene are MDHEN and SYDVKM. Between the trimmed V and J ends, which lost 6 bases and 6 bases, there was a span of 23 bases. CDR3 sequence: CASSLGGGGIRPEAFF. CDR3 nucleotides: TGTGCCAGCAGCCTCGGGGGGGGCGGTATAAGGCCTGAAGCTTTCTTT.

This clonotype occurred a few times. V and J are TRBV12-3 or TRBV12-4 and TRBJ2-7; no clear D gene. This CDR3 spans 15 amino acids. Trimming left V 6 bases short and J 3 bases short, with 18 bases between. Written as DNA, the CDR3 is TGTGCCAGCAGCCCTACGGGTCCTCCGGGCTACGAGCAGTACTTC. It translates to CASSPTGPPGYEQYF.

The sample holds a few counts of this clonotype. V gene TRBV6-5 combines with J gene TRBJ2-7; 9 nucleotides line up with TRBD2. The CDR3 runs to 15 residues. V shed 6 bases and J 2 bases; nucleotides not matched to a gene: 8. Germline CDR1 is MNHEY and CDR2 is SVGAGI. The CDR3 DNA reads as TGTGCCAGCAGCGCGCGTCTAGCGGGGCCCTACGAGCAGTACTTC. Its translation is CASSARLAGPYEQYF.

This chain links TRBV12-3 or TRBV12-4 with TRBJ2-3, with TRBD2 identical over 12 bases. This CDR3 is 14 amino acids long. V lost 11 bases to trimming and J lost 4 bases; unmatched junction nucleotides: 7. CDR3: CAVSSGGVSDTQYF. CDR3 sequence (DNA): TGTGCCGTCTCTAGCGGGGGGGTTTCAGATACGCAGTATTTT.

This clonotype was recorded at least ten times. Since a much larger clone is just one base distant, this may be a read error. The chain recombines TRBV5-1 with TRBJ1-1; D is unclear. Germline V CDR1 and CDR2: SGHRS, YFSETQ. The CDR3 runs to 11 residues. The CDR3 DNA is TGTGCCAGCAGCCGGGACACTGAAGCTTTCTTT. Residues: CASSRDTEAFF.

This clonotype appeared a few times. The CDR3 DNA reads as TGTGCCAGCGGGGGTTCCTATAATTCACCCCTCCACTTT. Its translation: CASGGSYNSPLHF. The V gene is TRBV7-2, the J gene TRBJ1-6; D is perhaps TRBD1 (5 bases). Trimming removed 8 bases from V and 1 base from J, with 6 bases in between. Germline assignment: CDR1 SGHTA and CDR2 FQGNSA. The CDR3 runs to 13 residues.

This clonotype showed up many times. V usage is TRBV5-1 and J usage is TRBJ1-2; D gene ambiguous. Germline V gene data show CDR1 as SGHRS and CDR2 as YFSETQ. This CDR3 is 13 amino acids long. V was pared by 4 bases and J by 4 bases, with 11 bases between. CDR3 sequence: CASSKDGSYGYTF. DNA for the CDR3: TGCGCCAGCAGCAAGGACGGTTCCTATGGCTACACCTTC.

In the case of this clonotype: With a much larger clone just one base away, this may be a read error. The CDR3 protein is CASSLLGATNKKLFF. Written as DNA, the CDR3 is TGTGCCAGCAGTTTATTGGGAGCAACTAATAAAAAACTGTTTTTT. The gene calls are TRBV28 and TRBJ1-4; D ambiguous. The CDR3 contains 15 residues. Germline CDR1 and CDR2: MDHEN and SYDVKM.

In its sample, this clonotype was seen many times. This rearrangement joins TRBV7-6 to TRBJ2-7, with 7 bases that match TRBD1. The germline CDR1 and CDR2 sequences are SGHVS and FNYEAQ. CDR3 length: 14 residues. Trimming cost V 1 base and J 7 bases; bases outside gene matches: 7. Here the CDR3 DNA reads TGTGCCAGCAGCTTAGATGGGACAGTCCGGGAGCAGTACTTC. Its protein is CASSLDGTVREQYF.

This clonotype was picked up a small number of times. The V and J genes are TRBV28 and TRBJ2-5; 8 bases are a match to TRBD1. The CDR3 contains 17 residues. Per the germline V gene, CDR1 is MDHEN and CDR2 is SYDVKM. The ends lost 5 bases at V and 2 bases at J; junction bases unmatched: 13. CDR3: CASSAARTGFFQETQYF. In DNA, the CDR3 is TGTGCCAGCAGTGCCGCTAGGACAGGGTTTTTTCAAGAGACCCAGTACTTC.

Notes on this clonotype: This may arise from a read error, as a much more abundant clone is one base away. This chain joins TRBV28 and TRBJ2-5, with TRBD2 as a possible D gene (6 bases). CDR3 length: 13 amino acids. Per germline, CDR1 MDHEN and CDR2 SYDVKM. CDR3 region: CASRTRRQETRYF. Written as DNA, the CDR3 is TGTGCCAGCAGGACTAGACGGCAAGAGACCCGGTACTTC. Variable domain in full (rest from reference TRBV28 and TRBJ2-5): DVKVTQSSRYLVKRTGEKVFLECVQDMDHENMFWYRQDPGLGLRLIYFSYDVKMKEKGDIPEGYSVSREKKERFSLILESASTNQTSMYLCASRTRRQETRYFGPGTRLLVL.

This clonotype was detected only a few times. This chain uses TRBV6-5 with TRBJ2-7; D is undetermined. Trimming removed 4 bases from V and 4 bases from J, with 17 bases in between. The CDR3 length is 15 residues. The V gene's germline CDR1 is MNHEY and CDR2 SVGAGI. The CDR3 sequence is CASSSTVLGRYEQYF. CDR3 coding DNA: TGTGCCAGCAGTTCTACGGTTCTAGGGCGGTACGAGCAGTACTTC.

This clonotype came up many times. The gene calls are TRBV12-3 or TRBV12-4 and TRBJ2-5, with a possible D match to TRBD1 (5 bases). The CDR3 length is 22 residues. Deletions cut 4 bases from V and 0 bases from J, with 33 bases between. CDR3 nucleotide sequence: TGTGCCAGCAGTTATTCTCCCCCTATGACCCTCGAGTCGAGACAGAACCAAGAGACCCAGTACTTC. Its protein product is CASSYSPPMTLESRQNQETQYF.

With regard to this clonotype: A read error is possible here, since a much larger clone lies one base away. The V gene is TRBV9, the J gene TRBJ2-1; 9 bases match TRBD2. V trimming: 3 bases; J trimming: 13 bases; junction bases outside the gene matches: 11. The CDR3 loop spans 14 amino acids. In germline, CDR1 is SGDLS, CDR2 YYNGEE. The CDR3 is CASSGTSGQETQFF. In DNA, the CDR3 is TGTGCCAGCAGCGGAACTAGCGGGCAAGAGACCCAGTTCTTC.

This clonotype was counted ten times or more. This chain connects TRBV5-1 to TRBJ2-5, with D possibly being TRBD2 (5 bases). This CDR3 has 15 residues. V was trimmed by 0 bases and J by 2 bases, leaving 11 bases between them. The germline V gene encodes CDR1 SGHRS and CDR2 YFSETQ. The CDR3 sequence: CASSLANSGQETQYF. The CDR3 DNA reads TGCGCCAGCAGCTTGGCCAACTCGGGACAAGAGACCCAGTACTTC.

There are a few counts of this clonotype. The chain recombines TRBV3-1 with TRBJ1-2; D remains ambiguous. The length of the CDR3 is 15 residues. V lost 1 base, J lost 8 bases, and 17 bases lay in between. Germline V lookup: CDR1 LGHDT, CDR2 YNNKEL (reference sequence). The CDR3 loop is CASSQVVGPARGYTF. The CDR3, as DNA: TGTGCCAGCAGCCAAGTAGTAGGGCCGGCTCGGGGCTACACCTTC.

V gene TRBV4-3 combines with J gene TRBJ1-1, with a tentative D call TRBD1 (6 bases). This CDR3 is 13 amino acids long. Per germline, CDR1 LGHNA and CDR2 YSLEER. The V end lost 5 bases, the J end lost 8 bases, and 15 bases lay between the germline ends. The CDR3 DNA reads TGCGCCAGCAGCAACCGAGGGGGTCGCGAAGCTTTCTTT. Protein: CASSNRGGREAFF.

Note on this clonotype: A much larger clone differs from this one at a single base, so this may be a read error. The rearrangement uses TRBV12-3 or TRBV12-4 and TRBJ1-2; D is unresolved. The CDR3 is 13 amino acids. In DNA, the CDR3 is TGTGCCAGCAGGTTAGTAAGAGCCTATGGCTACACCTTC. Its protein product is CASRLVRAYGYTF.

CDR3 bases: TGTGCCAGCAGCTTAGGGCAGCCTCGCGGGAGCTATGGCTACACCTTC. Amino acid sequence: CASSLGQPRGSYGYTF. The rearrangement joins TRBV7-9 to TRBJ1-2; D is unclear. CDR3 length: 16 amino acids. CDR1 is SEHNR, CDR2 FQNEAQ, per germline (reference sequence). The V end was cut by 1 base, the J end by 4 bases, with 16 bases between. Full variable domain (rest looked up from reference TRBV7-9 and TRBJ1-2): DTGVSQNPRHKITKRGQNVTFRCDPISEHNRLYWYRQTLGQGPEFLTYFQNEAQLEKSRLLSDRFSAERPKGSFSTLEIQRTEQGDSAMYLCASSLGQPRGSYGYTFGSGTRLTVV.

Concerning this clonotype itself: This could be a read error, since a much larger clone is one nucleotide away. The chain recombines TRBV28 with TRBJ1-5; the D gene is possibly TRBD1 (5 bases). Germline V gene lookup returns CDR1 MDHEN and CDR2 SYDVKM. With 6 bases removed from V and 5 bases from J, the gap between germline ends came to 14 bases. The CDR3 is 14 amino acids. The CDR3 here is CASRGAGSYQPQHF. CDR3 DNA sequence: TGTGCCAGCAGAGGGGCAGGGAGCTATCAGCCCCAGCATTTT.

This clonotype came up many times. The DNA for the CDR3 is TGCGTCGCTCGGGGCGGATCCTACGAGCAGTACTTC. Protein product: CVARGGSYEQYF. The chain couples TRBV20-1 to TRBJ2-7; the D gene could be TRBD1 or TRBD2 (5 bases each). This CDR3 contains 12 residues. CDR1 and CDR2 from the germline V gene are DFQATT and SNEGSKA (reference sequence).